This TCR beta chain was recorded in a study of CD8+ T cells in alopecia areata. RNA extraction and reverse transcription yielded cDNA as sequencing template. Data came from immunoSEQ multiplex PCR; TCRdb stores just in-frame clones and leaves some out. The profile shows some 130,000 clones, 49% of them singletons. V was pared by 4 bases and J by 0 bases, with 8 bases of the junction left unmatched. Looked up from germline, CDR1 is SGHNT and CDR2 is YYREEE (reference sequence). This CDR3 has 16 residues. A FACSAria was used to sort CD4+ and CD8+ T cells. These cells came from PBMCs. This clone was observed a handful of times. The target antigen is unknown. General study points: Alphabeta T cells residing in normal skin are also sequenced in scalp samples. Across lesional scalp, and particularly alopecia totalis/universalis, clonality surpassed that of normal scalp.

The clonotype comes from a human donor with alopecia areata. This chain connects TRBV5-4 to TRBJ2-3, with 7 bases identical to TRBD1. Sequenced here: CD8+ T cells sorted from blood, sampled at week 0. CDR3 nucleotides: TGTGCCAGCAGCCTGGATGGGACAGCTAGCACAGATACGCAGTATTTT. Amino acids: CASSLDGTASTDTQYF.